The 13 T cell receptor beta chains given below trace back to one sample, sequenced in a study of response to subunit inactivated influenza vaccine. One entry per CDR3 protein results from TCRdb running MiXCR on the RT-PCR reads. The sample contains roughly 170,000 distinct CDR3 sequences, roughly 8.7% of which appear only once. This material consisted of non-naive T cells sorted from PBMCs, taken on the day of vaccination. These receptors originate from a man in his fifties or sixties who received an inactivated influenza vaccine.

At least ten counts were recorded for this clonotype. CDR3 in DNA: TGTGCCAGCAGTCGGGGGGTCTATGGCGAGCAGTACTTC. Protein product: CASSRGVYGEQYF. The chain couples TRBV6-1 to TRBJ2-7; 7 bases are shared with TRBD2. CDR3 length: 13 residues. CDR1 MNHNS and CDR2 SASEGT come from the germline V gene. J gave up 6 bases and V 5 bases, and 7 bases lay outside the gene matches.

This clonotype was observed at least ten times. J is TRBJ2-7 and V is TRBV5-1; unclear D gene. Germline CDR1 reads SGHRS; CDR2 reads YFSETQ. V was clipped by 4 bases and J by 3 bases, with 5 bases between them. The CDR3 contains 11 residues. This CDR3 is CASSEDYEQYF. CDR3 coding DNA: TGCGCCAGCAGCGAGGACTACGAGCAGTACTTC.

This clonotype came up a few times. The chain employs TRBV25-1 and TRBJ2-1, with a tentative D call TRBD2 (6 bases). The V and J ends lost 6 bases and 3 bases respectively, with 15 bases between them. The CDR3 totals 15 residues. CDR1 is MGHDK and CDR2 is SYGVNS in the germline V gene. CDR3 sequence: CASSLPGDGYNEQFF. The CDR3 DNA sequence: TGTGCCAGCAGCCTCCCGGGAGACGGCTACAATGAGCAGTTCTTC.

This chain joins TRBV5-1 and TRBJ2-1, with 7 bases aligning to TRBD1. Germline V gene data show CDR1 as SGHRS and CDR2 as YFSETQ. The CDR3 totals 15 residues. Germline trimming cut 3 bases from V and 5 bases from J; bases unmatched to any gene: 8. CDR3 nucleotide sequence: TGCGCCAGCAGCTACGGGACAGACAAAGACAATGAGCAGTTCTTC. This sequence encodes CASSYGTDKDNEQFF.

This clonotype was detected ten times or more. This chain joins TRBV5-1 and TRBJ2-2; the D gene is possibly TRBD1 (6 bases). V lost 5 bases and J lost 3, with 17 bases in between. The V gene's germline CDR1 is SGHRS and CDR2 YFSETQ. The CDR3 covers 16 residues. CDR3 amino acids: CASRPLGGSDTGELFF. The CDR3 DNA sequence: TGCGCCAGCAGACCCCTTGGGGGCTCGGACACCGGGGAGCTGTTTTTT.

This clonotype was seen only a few times. The chain has TRBV7-9 and TRBJ2-1; 9 bases agree with TRBD2. CDR1 and CDR2 from the germline V gene are SEHNR and FQNEAQ (reference sequence). Unmatched junction bases numbered 10, after V lost 5 bases and J lost 5 bases. The CDR3 contains 16 residues. The CDR3 spells CASSPPGLAPDNEQFF. In nucleotides, the CDR3 is TGTGCCAGCAGCCCACCGGGACTAGCACCGGACAATGAGCAGTTCTTC. Using reference TRBV7-9 and TRBJ2-1 for the parts outside the CDR3, the full variable domain is DTGVSQNPRHKITKRGQNVTFRCDPISEHNRLYWYRQTLGQGPEFLTYFQNEAQLEKSRLLSDRFSAERPKGSFSTLEIQRTEQGDSAMYLCASSPPGLAPDNEQFFGPGTRLTVL.

This clonotype was picked up many times. The gene calls are TRBV5-1 and TRBJ2-2; D remains unclear. Germline loops: CDR1 SGHRS, CDR2 YFSETQ. This CDR3 is 13 amino acids long. V was clipped by 2 bases and J by 1 base, with 3 bases between them. As DNA, the CDR3 is TGCGCCAGCAGCTTTCGGAACACCGGGGAGCTGTTTTTT. Translated, it gives CASSFRNTGELFF.

The CDR3 here is CASGGGGMNTEAFF. The CDR3, as DNA: TGTGCCAGTGGCGGTGGCGGAATGAACACTGAAGCTTTCTTT. The chain has TRBV19 and TRBJ1-1, with D unresolved. The CDR3 is 14 amino acids. Trimming stripped 8 bases from V and 0 bases from J, with 13 bases between. Germline values: CDR1 LNHDA, CDR2 SQIVND (reference sequence).

V gene TRBV20-1 combines with J gene TRBJ2-5; 9 bases align to TRBD2. V dropped 6 bases and J dropped 5; count of bases not matched to a gene: 13. Germline V CDR1 and CDR2: DFQATT, SNEGSKA (reference sequence). This CDR3 contains 15 residues. CDR3 bases: TGCAGTGCCACCCGGGTAGCGGGGGTTGGGGAGACCCAGTACTTC. Translated, it gives CSATRVAGVGETQYF.

The chain uses TRBV6-1 and TRBJ2-7; 7 bases agree with TRBD1. Germline-derived CDR1 and CDR2 are MNHNS and SASEGT. This CDR3 is 14 amino acids long. V lost 5 bases to trimming and J lost 3 bases; unmatched junction nucleotides: 7. The CDR3 nucleotides are TGTGCCAGCAGTACCGTTTCAGGGGGCTACGAGCAGTACTTC. Translation gives CASSTVSGGYEQYF.

J is TRBJ1-1 and V is TRBV10-3; D is perhaps TRBD1 (6 bases). V lost 10 bases, J lost 1 base, and 19 bases lay in between. The germline V gene has CDR1 ENHRY and CDR2 SYGVKD. This CDR3 has 15 amino acids. CDR3 region: CATKRGPEENTEAFF. Written as DNA, the CDR3 is TGTGCCACCAAACGGGGGCCCGAAGAGAACACTGAAGCTTTCTTT.

The rearrangement uses TRBV6-2 or TRBV6-3 and TRBJ2-1; the D gene is possibly TRBD2 (6 bases). The CDR3 covers 13 residues. With 6 bases removed from V and 8 bases from J, the gap between germline ends came to 14 bases. Germline V lookup: CDR1 MNHEY, CDR2 SVGEGT. The CDR3 spells CASRGLSADEQFF. The DNA of the CDR3 is TGTGCCAGCAGGGGACTTTCTGCCGATGAGCAGTTCTTC.

This clonotype has ten or more counts. This chain joins TRBV18 and TRBJ2-7, with 8 bases fitting TRBD2. The CDR3 loop spans 15 amino acids. Germline V gene lookup returns CDR1 KGHSH and CDR2 LQKENI. V lost 4 bases and J lost 4; bases outside the gene matches: 9. The CDR3 sequence is CASSLPGLGSYEQYF. The CDR3 bases are TGTGCCAGCTCACTTCCGGGACTAGGGAGTTACGAGCAGTACTTC.